Described below is a single TCR beta chain sequence and its context. Germline assignment: CDR1 SGHAT and CDR2 FQNNGV. There are 14 residues in the CDR3. The V gene end was trimmed by 5 bases and the J gene end by 8 bases; junction bases not matched to a gene: 5. TCRdb keeps only in-frame clones here, not all; method: immunoSEQ multiplex PCR. The sample carries approximately 210,000 clones, around 80% recorded once. This entry belongs to a study of blood T cell repertoires in COVID-19. V and J are TRBV11-2 and TRBJ2-1; 11 bases are shared with TRBD1. This receptor was taken from a human donor in a cohort sampled during active COVID-19. Sequencing input: peripheral blood. As DNA, the CDR3 is TGTGCCAGCAGCATGGACAGGGGGCGCGATGAGCAGTTCTTC. It is translated as CASSMDRGRDEQFF.